Listed below are T cell receptor beta chains from one sample, sequenced in a study of blood T cell repertoires in COVID-19. TCRdb keeps only in-frame clones here, not all; method: immunoSEQ multiplex PCR. The sample contains 80,000 or so clones, about four fifths of which appear only once. Sequencing input: peripheral blood. Every receptor here comes from a human donor in a cohort sampled during active COVID-19. Each CDR3 is given with its conserved first and last residue. The order of the fields is J gene, clone size, CDR3 length, D gene, V gene, CDR3 protein, CDR3 DNA. The D gene is left open where the match is weak. The size entry is marked missing in some rows and otherwise reads once, few, many or a size class.

TRBJ2-2	NA	15	NA	TRBV9	CASSVLGLLAGELFF	TGTGCCAGCAGCGTATTGGGACTGTTAGCCGGGGAGCTGTTTTTT
TRBJ1-2	NA	14	NA	TRBV6-5	CASGERGSYYGYTF	TGTGCCAGCGGGGAACGGGGGTCGTACTATGGCTACACCTTC
TRBJ2-1	NA	12	NA	TRBV7-2	CASSLVVNEQFF	TGTGCCAGCAGCTTAGTCGTGAATGAGCAGTTCTTC
TRBJ2-5	NA	13	TRBD1	TRBV3-1/TRBV3-2	CASLGQGGETQYF	TGTGCCAGCCTAGGACAGGGAGGAGAGACCCAGTACTTC
TRBJ1-4	NA	15	TRBD1	TRBV4-1	CASSHRDRVEEKLFF	TGCGCCAGCAGCCACCGAGACAGGGTAGAGGAAAAACTGTTTTTT
TRBJ1-3	once	12	NA	TRBV9	CASSPRGNTIYF	TGTGCCAGCAGCCCCAGGGGAAACACCATATATTTT
TRBJ2-7	NA	16	NA	TRBV15	CATSRVAPGGSYEQYF	TGTGCCACCAGCAGAGTGGCCCCTGGCGGGTCCTACGAGCAGTACTTC
TRBJ2-2	NA	15	TRBD2	TRBV7-2	CASRVAGAGGGELFF	TGTGCCAGCAGAGTAGCGGGAGCGGGCGGCGGGGAGCTGTTTTTT
TRBJ2-7	NA	15	TRBD1	TRBV6-5	CASSKTGGRTYEQYF	TGTGCCAGCAGTAAGACAGGGGGAAGGACCTACGAGCAGTACTTC
TRBJ2-6	NA	16	NA	TRBV7-2	CASSAGHASGANVLTF	TGTGCCAGCAGCGCAGGACACGCCTCTGGGGCCAACGTCCTGACTTTC
TRBJ1-5	NA	15	TRBD1	TRBV19	CASSITGTGSQPQHF	TGTGCCAGTAGTATAACTGGGACAGGGAGCCAGCCCCAGCATTTT